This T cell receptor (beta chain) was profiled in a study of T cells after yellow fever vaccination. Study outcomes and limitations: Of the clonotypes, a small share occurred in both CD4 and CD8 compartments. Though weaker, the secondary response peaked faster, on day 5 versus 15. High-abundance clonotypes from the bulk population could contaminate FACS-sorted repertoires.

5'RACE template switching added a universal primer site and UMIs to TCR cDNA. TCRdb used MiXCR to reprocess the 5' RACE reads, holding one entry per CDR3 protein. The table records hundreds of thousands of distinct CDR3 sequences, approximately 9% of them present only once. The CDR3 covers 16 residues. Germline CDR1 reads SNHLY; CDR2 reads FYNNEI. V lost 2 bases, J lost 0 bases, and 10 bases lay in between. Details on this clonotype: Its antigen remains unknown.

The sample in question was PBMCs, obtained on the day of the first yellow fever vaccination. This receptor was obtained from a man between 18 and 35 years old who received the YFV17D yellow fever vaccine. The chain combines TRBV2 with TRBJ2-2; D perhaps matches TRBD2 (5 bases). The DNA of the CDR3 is TGTGCCAGCAGTGAACGAGGGATAGCGAACACCGGGGAGCTGTTTTTT. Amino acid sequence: CASSERGIANTGELFF.